This note documents a single T cell receptor beta chain sequence. The antigen is not known. These data are taken from a study of blood T cells in healthy people across ages. Findings of the study overall: Across the age range, TCR beta diversity per million T cells fell in a roughly linear way. Any conclusive comparison of naive versus antigen-experienced cells was prevented by using unsorted PBMCs.

A second PCR of about 7 to 12 cycles used a sample-barcoded 5' primer and a J-beta primer mix. A template-switch adaptor with 12 random nucleotides tagged each cDNA molecule. TCRdb itself ran the 5' RACE reads through MiXCR, one entry per CDR3 protein. The data contain approximately 1.5 million distinct CDR3 sequences, approximately 43% of them seen just once; the ten biggest clones take up under 5%. The CDR3 has 14 residues. The V gene end was trimmed by 6 bases and the J gene end by 2 bases; junction bases not matched to a gene: 8. Germline V lookup: CDR1 DFQATT, CDR2 SNEGSKA (reference sequence). The sequencing sample was made of blood. V gene TRBV20-1 combines with J gene TRBJ2-7; 9 nucleotides align to TRBD1. The receptor's source is a woman younger than 35 in good health. Here the CDR3 reads CSAKDRDRAYEQYF. The CDR3, as DNA: TGCAGTGCAAAAGACCGGGACAGGGCCTACGAGCAGTACTTC.